The sequence of this T cell receptor (beta chain) was determined in a study of blood T cell repertoires in COVID-19. Study details: Whether acute or convalescent, the COVID-19 samples came from the United States, Italy and Spain. T cells, B-cell-depleted T cells, or PBMCs supplied cDNA or gDNA.

CDR3 length: 13 amino acids. Trimming stripped 2 bases from V and 5 bases from J, with 9 bases between. Per germline, CDR1 MNHNS and CDR2 SASEGT. In the authors' workflow: Cell counts per sample came from amplifying reference gene primers. This table comes from immunoSEQ multiplex PCR, and its TCRdb copy is limited to in-frame clones, with some not included. V, J and clone size derive from that table, while D and trimming were established from the DNA sequence. The sample shows under 150,000 clones, 88% of them seen only once. Input material: peripheral blood. V and J are TRBV6-1 and TRBJ1-1; D not certain. This TCR was sampled from a man aged 45 to 65 with acute or convalescent COVID-19. CDR3 residues: CASSELYETEAFF. The CDR3 coding sequence is TGTGCCAGCAGTGAACTTTATGAGACTGAAGCTTTCTTT.